The source of this T cell receptor beta chain is a study of cytomegalovirus exposure and HLA in healthy donors. With respect to this clone: What it binds is unknown.

Notes on the study in general: Cytomegalovirus association was assigned to approximately 180 TCR beta chains.

Primers for the PCR totalled 60 Vbeta and 13 Jbeta. In the study's own analysis: A later analysis counted some 87 million unique TCR beta chains, some 12 million shared. TCRdb keeps only in-frame clones here, not all; method: immunoSEQ multiplex PCR. That table furnishes V, J and clone size, whereas the DNA furnished D and trimming. The sample records some 180,000 clones, around 80% being singletons. This clonotype was obtained from a man younger than 30 in good health and CMV-seronegative. Sequenced: PBMCs.

The CDR3 region has the DNA TGTGCCAGCAGTGAATGGGTAGCGGGCCCAAATGAGCAGTTCTTC. Amino acid sequence: CASSEWVAGPNEQFF. The rearrangement uses TRBV6-4 and TRBJ2-1; TRBD2 agrees at 7 bases. Trimming removed 3 bases from V and 7 bases from J; junction bases left unmatched: 9. Germline V gene sequence: CDR1 MRHNA, CDR2 SNTAGT. The CDR3 spans 15 residues.